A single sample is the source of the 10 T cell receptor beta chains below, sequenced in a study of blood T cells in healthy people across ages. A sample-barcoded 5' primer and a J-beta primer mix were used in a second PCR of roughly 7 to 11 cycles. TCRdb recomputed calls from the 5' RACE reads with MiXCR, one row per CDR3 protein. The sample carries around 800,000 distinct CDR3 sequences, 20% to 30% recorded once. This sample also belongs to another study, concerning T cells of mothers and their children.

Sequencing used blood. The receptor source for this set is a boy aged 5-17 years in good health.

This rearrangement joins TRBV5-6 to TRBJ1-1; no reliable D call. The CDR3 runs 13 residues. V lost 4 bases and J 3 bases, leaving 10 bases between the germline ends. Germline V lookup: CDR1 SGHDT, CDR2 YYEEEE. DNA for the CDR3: TGTGCCAGCAGCCCGGGATTTTACACTGAAGCTTTCTTT. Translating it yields CASSPGFYTEAFF.

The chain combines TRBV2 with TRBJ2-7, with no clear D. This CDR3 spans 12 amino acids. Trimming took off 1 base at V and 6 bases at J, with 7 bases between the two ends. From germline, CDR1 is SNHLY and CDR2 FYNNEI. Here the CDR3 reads CASSEGVPEQYF. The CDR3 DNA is TGTGCCAGCAGTGAAGGGGTACCCGAGCAGTACTTC.

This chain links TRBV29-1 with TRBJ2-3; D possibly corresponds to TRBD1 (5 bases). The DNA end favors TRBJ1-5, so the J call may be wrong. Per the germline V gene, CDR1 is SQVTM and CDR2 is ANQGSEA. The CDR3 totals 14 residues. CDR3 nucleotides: TGCAGCGCAGTAGCGGGGGGATTGACAGATACGCAGCATTTT. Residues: CSAVAGGLTDTQHF.

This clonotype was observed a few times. The CDR3 coding sequence is TGCGCCAGCAGCGTCAGCGGGCTCGAGACCCAGTACTTC. Encoded protein: CASSVSGLETQYF. J is TRBJ2-5 and V is TRBV5-1, with D perhaps matching TRBD2 (6 bases). Trimming pared 4 bases from V and 5 bases from J, leaving 12 bases between. Germline-derived CDR1 and CDR2 are SGHRS and YFSETQ. This CDR3 is built from 13 residues.

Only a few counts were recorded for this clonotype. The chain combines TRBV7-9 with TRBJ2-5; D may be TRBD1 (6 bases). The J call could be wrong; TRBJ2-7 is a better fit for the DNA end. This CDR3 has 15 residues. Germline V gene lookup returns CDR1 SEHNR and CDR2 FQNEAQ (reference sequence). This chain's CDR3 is CASSPSTGNNYEQYF. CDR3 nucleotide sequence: TGTGCCAGCAGCCCAAGCACAGGGAATAACTACGAGCAGTACTTC.

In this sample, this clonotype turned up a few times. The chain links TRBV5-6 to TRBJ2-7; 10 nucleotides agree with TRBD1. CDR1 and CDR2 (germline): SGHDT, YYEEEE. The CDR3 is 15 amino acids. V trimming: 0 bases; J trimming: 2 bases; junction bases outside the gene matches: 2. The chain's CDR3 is CASSLEDRGTYEQYF. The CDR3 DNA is TGTGCCAGCAGCTTGGAGGACAGGGGGACCTACGAGCAGTACTTC.

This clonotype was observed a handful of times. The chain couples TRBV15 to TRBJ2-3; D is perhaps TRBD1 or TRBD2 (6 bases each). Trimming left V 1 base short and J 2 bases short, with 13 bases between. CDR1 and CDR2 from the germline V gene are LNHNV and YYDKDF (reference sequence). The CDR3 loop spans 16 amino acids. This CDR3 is CATSRGGRGDTDTQYF. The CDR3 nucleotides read TGTGCCACCAGCAGAGGTGGTAGGGGGGACACAGATACGCAGTATTTT.

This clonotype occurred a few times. The CDR3 DNA is TGCAGCGTTCGTCTTTCCCAGGGGGGCTACACCTTC. Protein product: CSVRLSQGGYTF. The rearrangement links TRBV29-1 to TRBJ1-2, with a possible D match to TRBD1 (6 bases). The CDR3 loop spans 12 amino acids. V was pared by 5 bases and J by 8 bases, with 15 bases between. Germline CDR1 is SQVTM and CDR2 is ANQGSEA.

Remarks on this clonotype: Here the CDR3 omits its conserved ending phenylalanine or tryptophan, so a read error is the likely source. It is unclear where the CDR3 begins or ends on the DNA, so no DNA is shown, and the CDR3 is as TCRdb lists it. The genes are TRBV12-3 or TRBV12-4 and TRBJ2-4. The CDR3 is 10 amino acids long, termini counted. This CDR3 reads CASSFDFSLI.

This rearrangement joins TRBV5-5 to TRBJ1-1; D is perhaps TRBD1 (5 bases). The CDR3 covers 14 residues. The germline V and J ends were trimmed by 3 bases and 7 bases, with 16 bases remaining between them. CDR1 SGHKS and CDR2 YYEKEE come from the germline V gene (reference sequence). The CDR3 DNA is TGTGCCAGCAGCTCATATCCCCGGGGCGGTGAAGCTTTCTTT. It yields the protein CASSSYPRGGEAFF. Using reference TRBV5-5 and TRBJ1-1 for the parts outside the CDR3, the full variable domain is DAGVTQSPTHLIKTRGQQVTLRCSPISGHKSVSWYQQVLGQGPQFIFQYYEKEERGRGNFPDRFSARQFPNYSSELNVNALLLGDSALYLCASSSYPRGGEAFFGQGTRLTVV.